This TCR beta chain appears in the sequencing data of a study of CD8 T cells in ankylosing spondylitis (dated 2017 in TCRdb). In terms of the full investigation: To find TCR variants linked to disease, the study profiled T cell receptor beta repertoires in ankylosing spondylitis patients and healthy donors. The full study cohort was made up of 25 ankylosing spondylitis patients and roughly 98 healthy donors. Samples of peripheral blood were taken, and for ankylosing spondylitis patients, synovial fluid was collected as well.

On the study overall, not on this receptor specifically: The disease-linked clones were reported as significantly enriched in matched synovial fluid samples from ankylosing spondylitis patients. The disease-linked clones had a CD8+ phenotype and were found at relatively low frequencies in peripheral blood. Blood from ankylosing spondylitis patients appeared to be characterized by a TCR beta motif made up of several highly homologous amino acid variants. Some TCR beta motif variants had previously been reported in synovial fluid and blood of reactive arthritis patients, which suggested common disease-initiation mechanisms.

On this clonotype itself: The clone's antigen remains unknown. Base qualities are not recorded, but no much larger clone differs from it by a single base.

The instrument given in TCRdb is Illumina HiSeq 2500. TCR beta libraries were prepared by quantitative 5'-RACE with molecular barcodes. As for the authors' bioinformatics: Disease-linked TCR variants were identified with a new computational method built on a probabilistic model of VDJ rearrangement. TCRdb trimmed the raw reads at Q25, called clones with MiXCR and kept productive beta chains. Rows with a matching CDR3 protein are joined into one entry that keeps the most common DNA and genes. The V and J calls come from TCRdb's annotation, not from the publication. The sample table holds 650,000 to 800,000 distinct CDR3 sequences, of which roughly 19% were seen once. Clones ranked in the top ten supply 15% to 20% of the sample. Ends trimmed: V by 1 base, J by 2 bases; bases unmatched to a gene: 3. In the germline V gene, CDR1 corresponds to SGHDT and CDR2 to YYEEEE. The CDR3 contains 15 residues, cysteine and phenylalanine counted. The sequence is cut down to CDR3 DNA, 45 bases in frame from base 1.

This TCR was recovered from a male donor with ankylosing spondylitis. The sequence joins TRBV5-6 to TRBJ2-1, with 7 bases in between that match TRBD2. The sequenced sample consisted of blood, either unsorted or a sorted T cell fraction (not recorded which). The DNA reads as follows: TGTGCCAGCAGCTTGCAGCGGGGCCCCTACAATGAGCAGTTCTTC. Translated, it gives CASSLQRGPYNEQFF.